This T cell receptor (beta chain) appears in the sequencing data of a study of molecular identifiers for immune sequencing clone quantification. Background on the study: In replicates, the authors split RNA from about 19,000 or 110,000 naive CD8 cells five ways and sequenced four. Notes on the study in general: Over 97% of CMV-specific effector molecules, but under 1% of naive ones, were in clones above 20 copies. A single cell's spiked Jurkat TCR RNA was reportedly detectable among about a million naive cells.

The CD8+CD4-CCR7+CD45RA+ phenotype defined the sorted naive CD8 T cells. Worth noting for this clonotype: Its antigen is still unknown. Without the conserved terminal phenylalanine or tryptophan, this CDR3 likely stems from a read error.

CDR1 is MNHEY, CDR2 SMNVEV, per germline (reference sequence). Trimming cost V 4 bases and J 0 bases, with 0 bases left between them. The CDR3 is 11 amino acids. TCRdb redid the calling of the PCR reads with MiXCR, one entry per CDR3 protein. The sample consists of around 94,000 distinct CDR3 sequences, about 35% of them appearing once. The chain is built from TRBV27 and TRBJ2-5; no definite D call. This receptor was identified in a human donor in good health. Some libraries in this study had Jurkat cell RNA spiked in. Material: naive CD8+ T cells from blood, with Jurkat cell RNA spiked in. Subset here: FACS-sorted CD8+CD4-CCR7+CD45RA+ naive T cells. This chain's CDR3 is CASSYQETQYL. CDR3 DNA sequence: TGTGCCAGCAGTTACCAAGAGACCCAGTACTTA.